This T cell receptor beta chain was retrieved from a study of early T cells in non-severe SARS-CoV-2 infection. CDR3 length: 13 residues. The V gene lost 4 bases and the J gene lost 5 bases, with 8 bases spanning the gap. Germline V lookup: CDR1 SGHDN, CDR2 FVKESK. The study's findings and limits: VDJdb matches were skewed toward anti-spike CD8 T cell responses.

Many counts were recorded for this clonotype. What it binds is unknown. Tagging with unique molecular identifiers was applied to individual cDNA molecules. MiXCR, run by TCRdb on the 5' RACE reads, gives a single entry per CDR3 protein. The data hold roughly 64,000 distinct CDR3 sequences, with about 10% observed a single time. V gene TRBV14 combines with J gene TRBJ2-2; no reliable D call. Specimen: whole blood, collected at baseline. The TCR comes from an adult who was a healthcare worker with PCR-confirmed SARS-CoV-2 infection or an uninfected control (not recorded which). The CDR3 coding sequence is TGTGCCAGCAGCCGCAAAGGGACCGGGGAGCTGTTTTTT. It yields the protein CASSRKGTGELFF.